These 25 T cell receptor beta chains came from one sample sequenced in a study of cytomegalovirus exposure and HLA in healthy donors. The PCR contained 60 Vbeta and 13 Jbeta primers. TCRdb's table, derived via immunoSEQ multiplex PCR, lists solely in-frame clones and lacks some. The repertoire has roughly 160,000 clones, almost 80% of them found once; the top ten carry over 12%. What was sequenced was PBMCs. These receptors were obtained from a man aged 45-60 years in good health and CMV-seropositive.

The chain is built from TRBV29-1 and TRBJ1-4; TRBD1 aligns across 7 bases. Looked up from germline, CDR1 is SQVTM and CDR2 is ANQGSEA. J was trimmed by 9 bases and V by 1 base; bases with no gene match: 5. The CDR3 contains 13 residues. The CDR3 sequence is CSVEANRGKKLFF. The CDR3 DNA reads TGCAGCGTTGAAGCCAACAGGGGTAAAAAACTGTTTTTT.

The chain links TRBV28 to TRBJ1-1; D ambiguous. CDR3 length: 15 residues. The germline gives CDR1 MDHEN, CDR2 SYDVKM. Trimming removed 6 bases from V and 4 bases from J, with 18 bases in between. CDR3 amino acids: CASRRSGFSTTEAFF. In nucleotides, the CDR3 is TGTGCCAGCAGGCGGAGTGGGTTTAGTACCACTGAAGCTTTCTTT. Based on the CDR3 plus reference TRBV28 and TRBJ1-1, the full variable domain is DVKVTQSSRYLVKRTGEKVFLECVQDMDHENMFWYRQDPGLGLRLIYFSYDVKMKEKGDIPEGYSVSREKKERFSLILESASTNQTSMYLCASRRSGFSTTEAFFGQGTRLTVV.

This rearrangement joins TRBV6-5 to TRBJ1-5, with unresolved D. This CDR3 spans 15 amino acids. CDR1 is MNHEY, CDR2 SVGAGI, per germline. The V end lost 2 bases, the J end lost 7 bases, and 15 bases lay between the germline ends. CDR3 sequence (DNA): TGTGCCAGCAGTTACCCCACGGAGAGGGAACAGCCCCAGCATTTT. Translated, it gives CASSYPTEREQPQHF.

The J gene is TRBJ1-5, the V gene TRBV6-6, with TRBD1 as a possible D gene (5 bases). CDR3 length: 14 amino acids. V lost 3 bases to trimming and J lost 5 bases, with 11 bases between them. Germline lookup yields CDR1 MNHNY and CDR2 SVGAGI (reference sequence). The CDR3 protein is CASSYWQGDQPQHF. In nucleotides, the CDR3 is TGTGCCAGCAGTTATTGGCAGGGCGATCAGCCCCAGCATTTT.

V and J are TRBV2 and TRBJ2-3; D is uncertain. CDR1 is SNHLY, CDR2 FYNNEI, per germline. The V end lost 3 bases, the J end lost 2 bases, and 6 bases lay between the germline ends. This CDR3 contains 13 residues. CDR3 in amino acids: CASSEAVTDTQYF. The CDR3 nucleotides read TGTGCCAGCAGTGAGGCGGTCACAGATACGCAGTATTTT.

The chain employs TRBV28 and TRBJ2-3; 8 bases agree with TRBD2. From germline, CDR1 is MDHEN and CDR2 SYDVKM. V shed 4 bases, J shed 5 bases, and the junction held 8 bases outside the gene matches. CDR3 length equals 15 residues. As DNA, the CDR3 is TGTGCCAGCAGTTCTACGGGGGGGCTGAGAGATACGCAGTATTTT. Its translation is CASSSTGGLRDTQYF.

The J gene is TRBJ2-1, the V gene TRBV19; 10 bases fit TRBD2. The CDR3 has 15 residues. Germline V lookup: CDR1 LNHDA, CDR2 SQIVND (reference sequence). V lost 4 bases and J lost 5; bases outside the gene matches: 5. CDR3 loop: CASSNLAGGHNEQFF. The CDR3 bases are TGTGCCAGTAGTAATTTAGCGGGGGGCCACAATGAGCAGTTCTTC.

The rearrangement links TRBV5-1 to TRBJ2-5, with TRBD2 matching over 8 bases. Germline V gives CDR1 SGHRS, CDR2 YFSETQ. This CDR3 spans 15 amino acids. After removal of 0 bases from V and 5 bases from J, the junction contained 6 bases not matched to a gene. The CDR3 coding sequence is TGCGCCAGCAGCTTGGGCGAGCGGGGGCCGGAGACCCAGTACTTC. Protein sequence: CASSLGERGPETQYF.

The CDR3 nucleotides are TGTGCCAGCAGTCGTACAGGGTTTCGATCACCCCTCCACTTT. Protein: CASSRTGFRSPLHF. This chain joins TRBV6-6 and TRBJ1-6; TRBD1 is a possible D gene (6 bases). This CDR3 is built from 14 residues. Germline CDR1 and CDR2: MNHNY and SVGAGI (reference sequence). The ends were cut back, 5 bases at V and 10 bases at J, with 15 bases in the middle.

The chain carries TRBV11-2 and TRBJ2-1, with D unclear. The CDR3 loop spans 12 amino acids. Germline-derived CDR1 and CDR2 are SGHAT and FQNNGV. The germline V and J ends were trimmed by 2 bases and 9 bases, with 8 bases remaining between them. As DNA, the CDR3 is TGTGCCAGCAGCTTATGGTTGCGTGAGCAGTTCTTC. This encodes CASSLWLREQFF.

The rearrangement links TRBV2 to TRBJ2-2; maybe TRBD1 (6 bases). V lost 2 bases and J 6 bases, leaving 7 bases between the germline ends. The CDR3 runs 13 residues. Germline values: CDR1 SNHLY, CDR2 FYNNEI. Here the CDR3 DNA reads TGTGCCAGCAGTGAACAGGGGCCCGGGGAGCTGTTTTTT. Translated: CASSEQGPGELFF.

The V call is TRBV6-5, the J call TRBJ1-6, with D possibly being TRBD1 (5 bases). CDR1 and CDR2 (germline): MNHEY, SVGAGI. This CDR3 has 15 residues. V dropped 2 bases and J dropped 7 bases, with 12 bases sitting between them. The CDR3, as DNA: TGTGCCAGCAGTTACCGGGGGATTGGGAATTCACCCCTCCACTTT. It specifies CASSYRGIGNSPLHF.

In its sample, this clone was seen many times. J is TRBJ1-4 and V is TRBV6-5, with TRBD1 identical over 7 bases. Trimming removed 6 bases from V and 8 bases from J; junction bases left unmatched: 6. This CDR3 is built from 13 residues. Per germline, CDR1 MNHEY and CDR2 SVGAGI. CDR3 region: CASSLTGEEKLFF. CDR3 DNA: TGTGCCAGCAGCCTAACAGGGGAGGAAAAACTGTTTTTT.

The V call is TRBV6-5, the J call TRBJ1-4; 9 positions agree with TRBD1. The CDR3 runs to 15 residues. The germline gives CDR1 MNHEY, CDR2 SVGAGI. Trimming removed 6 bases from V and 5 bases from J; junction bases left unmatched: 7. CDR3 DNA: TGTGCCAGCAGCCGCAACAGGGGGCTGAATGAAAAACTGTTTTTT. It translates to CASSRNRGLNEKLFF.

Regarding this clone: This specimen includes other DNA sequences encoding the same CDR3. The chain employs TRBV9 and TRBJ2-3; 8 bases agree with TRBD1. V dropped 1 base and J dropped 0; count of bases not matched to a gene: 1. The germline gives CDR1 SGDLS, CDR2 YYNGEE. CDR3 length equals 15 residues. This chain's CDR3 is CASSVQGASTDTQYF. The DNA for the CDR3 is TGTGCCAGCAGCGTACAGGGGGCTAGCACAGATACGCAGTATTTT.

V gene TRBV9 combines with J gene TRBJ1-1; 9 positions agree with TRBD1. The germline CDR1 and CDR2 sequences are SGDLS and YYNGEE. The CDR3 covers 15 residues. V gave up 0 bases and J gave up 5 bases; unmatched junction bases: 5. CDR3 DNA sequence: TGTGCCAGCAGCGTAGTAACAGGGGGCCTAACTGAAGCTTTCTTT. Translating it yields CASSVVTGGLTEAFF.

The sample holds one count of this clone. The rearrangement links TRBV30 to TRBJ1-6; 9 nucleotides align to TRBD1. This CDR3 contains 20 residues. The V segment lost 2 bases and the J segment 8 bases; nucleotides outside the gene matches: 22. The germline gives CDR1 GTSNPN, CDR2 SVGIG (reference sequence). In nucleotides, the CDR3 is TGTGCCTGGAGTCTATCGAGGTCGGACAGGGGAAGAGTTTGGTATTCACCCCTCCACTTT. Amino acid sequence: CAWSLSRSDRGRVWYSPLHF.

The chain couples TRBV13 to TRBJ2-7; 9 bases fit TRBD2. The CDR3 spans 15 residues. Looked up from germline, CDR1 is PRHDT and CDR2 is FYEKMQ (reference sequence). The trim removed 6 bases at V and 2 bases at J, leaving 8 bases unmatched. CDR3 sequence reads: CASSFASGVTYEQYF. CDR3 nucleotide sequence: TGTGCCAGCAGTTTTGCTAGCGGGGTTACCTACGAGCAGTACTTC.

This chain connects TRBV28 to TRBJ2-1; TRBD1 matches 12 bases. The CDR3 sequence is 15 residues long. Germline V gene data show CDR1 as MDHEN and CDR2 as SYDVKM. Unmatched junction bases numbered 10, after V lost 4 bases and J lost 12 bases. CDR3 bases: TGTGCCAGCAGTTCCCCGGGACAGGGGGCGCGGGGGCAGTTCTTC. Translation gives CASSSPGQGARGQFF.

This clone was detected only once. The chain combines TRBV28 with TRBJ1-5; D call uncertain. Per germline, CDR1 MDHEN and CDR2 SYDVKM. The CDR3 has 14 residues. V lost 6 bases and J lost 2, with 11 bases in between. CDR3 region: CASSPTRGNQPQHF. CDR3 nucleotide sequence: TGTGCCAGCAGCCCCACGAGGGGCAATCAGCCCCAGCATTTT.

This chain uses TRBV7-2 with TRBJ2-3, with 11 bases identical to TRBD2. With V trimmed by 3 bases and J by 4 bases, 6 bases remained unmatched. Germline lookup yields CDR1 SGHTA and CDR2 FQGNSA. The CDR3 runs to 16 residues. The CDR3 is CASSFSGGAGADTQYF. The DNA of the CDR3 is TGTGCCAGCAGCTTTAGCGGGGGGGCCGGTGCAGATACGCAGTATTTT.

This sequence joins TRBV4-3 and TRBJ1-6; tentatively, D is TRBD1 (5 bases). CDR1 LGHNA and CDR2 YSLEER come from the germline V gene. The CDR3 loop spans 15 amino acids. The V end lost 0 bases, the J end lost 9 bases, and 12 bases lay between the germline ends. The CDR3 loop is CASSQDGGVGSPLHF. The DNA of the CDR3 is TGCGCCAGCAGCCAAGACGGAGGGGTTGGTTCACCCCTCCACTTT.

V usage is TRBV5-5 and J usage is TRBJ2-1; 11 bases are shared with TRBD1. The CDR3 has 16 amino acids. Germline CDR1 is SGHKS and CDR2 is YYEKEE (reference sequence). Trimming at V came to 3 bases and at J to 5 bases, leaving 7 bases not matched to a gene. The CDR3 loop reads CASSSFWGQGDNEQFF. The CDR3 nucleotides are TGTGCCAGCAGCTCTTTCTGGGGACAGGGGGACAATGAGCAGTTCTTC.

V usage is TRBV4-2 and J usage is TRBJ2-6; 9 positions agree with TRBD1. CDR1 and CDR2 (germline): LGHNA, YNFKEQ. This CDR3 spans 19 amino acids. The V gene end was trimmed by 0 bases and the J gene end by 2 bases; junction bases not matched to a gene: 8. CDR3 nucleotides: TGTGCCAGCAGCCAAGATACCGGGACAGGGTACACTGGGGCCAACGTCCTGACTTTC. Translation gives CASSQDTGTGYTGANVLTF.

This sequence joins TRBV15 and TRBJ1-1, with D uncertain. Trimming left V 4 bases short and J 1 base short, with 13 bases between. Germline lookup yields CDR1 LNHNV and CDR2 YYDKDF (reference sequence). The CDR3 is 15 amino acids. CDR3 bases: TGTGCCACCAGCATAATGATCGGAGGGAACACTGAAGCTTTCTTT. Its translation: CATSIMIGGNTEAFF.